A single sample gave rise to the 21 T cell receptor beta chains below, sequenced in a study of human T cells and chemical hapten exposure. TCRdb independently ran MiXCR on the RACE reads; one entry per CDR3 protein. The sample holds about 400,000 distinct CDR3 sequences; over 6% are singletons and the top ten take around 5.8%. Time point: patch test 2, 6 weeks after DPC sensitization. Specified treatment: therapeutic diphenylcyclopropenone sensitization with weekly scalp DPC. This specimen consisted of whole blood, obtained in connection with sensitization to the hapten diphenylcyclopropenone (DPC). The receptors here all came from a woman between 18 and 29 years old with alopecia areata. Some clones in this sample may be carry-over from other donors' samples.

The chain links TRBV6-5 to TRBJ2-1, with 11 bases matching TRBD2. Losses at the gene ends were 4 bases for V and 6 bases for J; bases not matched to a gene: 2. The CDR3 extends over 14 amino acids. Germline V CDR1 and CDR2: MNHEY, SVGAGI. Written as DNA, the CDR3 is TGTGCCAGCAGTTTAGCGGGGGGGGTCAATGAGCAGTTCTTC. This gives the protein CASSLAGGVNEQFF.

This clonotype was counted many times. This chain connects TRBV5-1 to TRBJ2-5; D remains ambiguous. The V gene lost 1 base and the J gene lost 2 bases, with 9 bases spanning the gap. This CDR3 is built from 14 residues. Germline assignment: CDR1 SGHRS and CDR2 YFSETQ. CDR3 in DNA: TGCGCCAGCAGCTTGACGGCCACTCAAGAGACCCAGTACTTC. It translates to CASSLTATQETQYF.

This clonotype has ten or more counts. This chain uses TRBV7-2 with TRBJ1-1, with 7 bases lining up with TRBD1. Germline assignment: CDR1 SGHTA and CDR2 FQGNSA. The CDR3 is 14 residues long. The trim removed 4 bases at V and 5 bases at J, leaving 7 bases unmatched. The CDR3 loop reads CASSYPTGYTEAFF. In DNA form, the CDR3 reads TGTGCCAGCAGCTACCCGACAGGGTATACTGAAGCTTTCTTT. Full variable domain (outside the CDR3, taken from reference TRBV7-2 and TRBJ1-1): GAGVSQSPSNKVTEKGKDVELRCDPISGHTALYWYRQSLGQGLEFLIYFQGNSAPDKSGLPSDRFSAERTGGSVSTLTIQRTQQEDSAVYLCASSYPTGYTEAFFGQGTRLTVV.

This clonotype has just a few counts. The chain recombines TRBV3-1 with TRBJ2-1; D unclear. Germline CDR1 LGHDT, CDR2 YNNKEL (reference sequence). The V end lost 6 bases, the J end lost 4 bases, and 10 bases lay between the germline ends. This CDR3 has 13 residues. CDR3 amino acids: CASRRTPYNEQFF. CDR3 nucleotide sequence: TGTGCCAGCAGGAGGACCCCTTACAATGAGCAGTTCTTC.

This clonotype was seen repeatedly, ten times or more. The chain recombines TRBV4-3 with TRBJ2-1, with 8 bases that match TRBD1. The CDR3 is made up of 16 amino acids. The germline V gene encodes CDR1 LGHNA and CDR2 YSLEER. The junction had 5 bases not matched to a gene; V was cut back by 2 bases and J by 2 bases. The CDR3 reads CASSQNTGGTYNEQFF. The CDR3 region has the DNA TGCGCCAGCAGCCAAAATACAGGGGGTACCTACAATGAGCAGTTCTTC.

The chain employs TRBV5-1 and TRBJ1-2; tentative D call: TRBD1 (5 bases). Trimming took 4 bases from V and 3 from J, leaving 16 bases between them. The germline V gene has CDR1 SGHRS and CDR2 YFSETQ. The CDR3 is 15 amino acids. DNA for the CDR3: TGCGCCAGCAGCCCCTCAAGAGGGGAGGACTATGGCTACACCTTC. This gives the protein CASSPSRGEDYGYTF.

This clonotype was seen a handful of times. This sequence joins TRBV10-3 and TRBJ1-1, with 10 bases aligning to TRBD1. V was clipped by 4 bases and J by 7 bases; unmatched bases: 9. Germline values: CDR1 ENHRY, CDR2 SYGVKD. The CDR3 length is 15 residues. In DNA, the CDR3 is TGTGCCATCAGTGGAGGGGGACAGGGGATTGTTGAAGCTTTCTTT. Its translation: CAISGGGQGIVEAFF.

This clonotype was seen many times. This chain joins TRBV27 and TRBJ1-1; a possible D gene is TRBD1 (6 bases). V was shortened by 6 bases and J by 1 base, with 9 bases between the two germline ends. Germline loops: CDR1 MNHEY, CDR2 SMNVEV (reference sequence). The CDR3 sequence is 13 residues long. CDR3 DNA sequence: TGTGCCAGCAGCCAACAGGGGAACACTGAAGCTTTCTTT. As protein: CASSQQGNTEAFF.

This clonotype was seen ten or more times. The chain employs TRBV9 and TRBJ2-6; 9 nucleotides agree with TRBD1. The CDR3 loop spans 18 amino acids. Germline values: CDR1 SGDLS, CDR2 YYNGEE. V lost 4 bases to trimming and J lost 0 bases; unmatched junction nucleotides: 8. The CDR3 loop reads CASSPRTGASSGANVLTF. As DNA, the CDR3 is TGTGCCAGCAGCCCGCGGACAGGGGCCTCCTCTGGGGCCAACGTCCTGACTTTC.

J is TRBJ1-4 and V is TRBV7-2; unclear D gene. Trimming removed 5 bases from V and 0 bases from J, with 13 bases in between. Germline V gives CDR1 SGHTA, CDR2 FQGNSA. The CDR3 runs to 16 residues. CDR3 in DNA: TGTGCCAGCAGCGGACGACCCCAATCAACTAATGAAAAACTGTTTTTT. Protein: CASSGRPQSTNEKLFF.

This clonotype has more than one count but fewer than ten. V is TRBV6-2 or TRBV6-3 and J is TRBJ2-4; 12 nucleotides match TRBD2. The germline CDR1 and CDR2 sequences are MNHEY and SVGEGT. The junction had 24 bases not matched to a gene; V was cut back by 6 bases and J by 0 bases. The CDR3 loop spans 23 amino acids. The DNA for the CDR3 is TGTGCCAGCAGGTTGGCTGAATACCTCATGACTAGCGGGGGTCAACTAGCCAAAAACATTCAGTACTTC. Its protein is CASRLAEYLMTSGGQLAKNIQYF.

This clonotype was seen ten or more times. The chain's CDR3 is CASSFSPSSGNTIYF. Here the CDR3 DNA reads TGTGCCAGCAGCTTCTCCCCGAGTTCGGGAAACACCATATATTTT. V and J are TRBV7-2 and TRBJ1-3; D is ambiguous. The germline CDR1 and CDR2 sequences are SGHTA and FQGNSA. Trimming took 3 bases from V and 4 from J, leaving 13 bases between them. The CDR3 loop spans 15 amino acids.

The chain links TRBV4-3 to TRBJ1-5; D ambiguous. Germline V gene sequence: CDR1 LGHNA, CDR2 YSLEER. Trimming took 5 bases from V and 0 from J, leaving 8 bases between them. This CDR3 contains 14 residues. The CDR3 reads CASSSAASNQPQHF. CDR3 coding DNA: TGCGCCAGCAGCTCCGCGGCTAGCAATCAGCCCCAGCATTTT.

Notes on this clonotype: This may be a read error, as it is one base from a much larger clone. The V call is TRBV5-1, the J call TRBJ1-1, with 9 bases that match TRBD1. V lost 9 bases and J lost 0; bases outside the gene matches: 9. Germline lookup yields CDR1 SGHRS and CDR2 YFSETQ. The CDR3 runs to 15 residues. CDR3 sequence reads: CANSSTGGLNTEAFF. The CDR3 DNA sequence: TGCGCCAACAGTAGTACAGGGGGCTTGAACACTGAAGCTTTCTTT. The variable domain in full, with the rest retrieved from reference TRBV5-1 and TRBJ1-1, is KAGVTQTPRYLIKTRGQQVTLSCSPISGHRSVSWYQQTPGQGLQFLFEYFSETQRNKGNFPGRFSGRQFSNSRSEMNVSTLELGDSALYLCANSSTGGLNTEAFFGQGTRLTVV.

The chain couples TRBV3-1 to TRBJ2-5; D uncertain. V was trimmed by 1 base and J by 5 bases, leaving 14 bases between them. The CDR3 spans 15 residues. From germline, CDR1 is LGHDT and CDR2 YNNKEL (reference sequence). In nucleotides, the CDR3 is TGTGCCAGCAGCCAAGTCGGTGGGATGGTGGAGACCCAGTACTTC. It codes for CASSQVGGMVETQYF.

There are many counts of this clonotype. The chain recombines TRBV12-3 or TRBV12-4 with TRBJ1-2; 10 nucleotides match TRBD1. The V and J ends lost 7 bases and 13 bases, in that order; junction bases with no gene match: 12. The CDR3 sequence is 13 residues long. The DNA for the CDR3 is TGTGCCAGCACCCCCGGGACAGGGGCTTTCCTCACCTTC. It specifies CASTPGTGAFLTF.

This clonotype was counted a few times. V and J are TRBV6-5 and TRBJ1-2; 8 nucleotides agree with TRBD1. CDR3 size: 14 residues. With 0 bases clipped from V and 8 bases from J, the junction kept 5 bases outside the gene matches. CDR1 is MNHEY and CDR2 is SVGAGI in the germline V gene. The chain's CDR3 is CASSYSLDREGYTF. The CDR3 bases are TGTGCCAGCAGTTACTCCCTGGACAGGGAGGGCTACACCTTC.

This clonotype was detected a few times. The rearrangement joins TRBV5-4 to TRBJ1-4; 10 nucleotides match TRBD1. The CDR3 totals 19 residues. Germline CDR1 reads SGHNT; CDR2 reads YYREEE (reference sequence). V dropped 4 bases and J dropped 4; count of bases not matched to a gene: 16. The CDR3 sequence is CASSLNVRDRGGNNEKLFF. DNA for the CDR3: TGTGCCAGCAGCCTCAACGTCCGGGACAGGGGCGGAAATAATGAAAAACTGTTTTTT.

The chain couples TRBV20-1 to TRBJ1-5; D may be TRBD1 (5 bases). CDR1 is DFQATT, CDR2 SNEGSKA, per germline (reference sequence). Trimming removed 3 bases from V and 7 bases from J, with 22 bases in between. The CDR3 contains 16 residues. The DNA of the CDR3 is TGCAGTGCTAGCCCCCAGGGTGGCGCGTCGGACCAGCCCCAGCATTTT. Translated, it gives CSASPQGGASDQPQHF.

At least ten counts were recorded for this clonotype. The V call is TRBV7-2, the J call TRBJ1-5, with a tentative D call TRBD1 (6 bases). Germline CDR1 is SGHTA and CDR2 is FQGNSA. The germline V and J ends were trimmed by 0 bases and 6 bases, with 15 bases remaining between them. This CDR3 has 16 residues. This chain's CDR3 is CASSLAEGGLSQPQHF. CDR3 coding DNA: TGTGCCAGCAGCTTAGCTGAAGGGGGATTGAGTCAGCCCCAGCATTTT.

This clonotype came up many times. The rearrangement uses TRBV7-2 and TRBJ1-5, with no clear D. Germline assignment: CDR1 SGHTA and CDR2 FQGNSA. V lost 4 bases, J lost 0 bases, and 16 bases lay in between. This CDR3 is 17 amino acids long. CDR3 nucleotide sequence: TGTGCCAGCAGCTCTTGGCGGGGAGCTATTAGCAATCAGCCCCAGCATTTT. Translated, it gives CASSSWRGAISNQPQHF.